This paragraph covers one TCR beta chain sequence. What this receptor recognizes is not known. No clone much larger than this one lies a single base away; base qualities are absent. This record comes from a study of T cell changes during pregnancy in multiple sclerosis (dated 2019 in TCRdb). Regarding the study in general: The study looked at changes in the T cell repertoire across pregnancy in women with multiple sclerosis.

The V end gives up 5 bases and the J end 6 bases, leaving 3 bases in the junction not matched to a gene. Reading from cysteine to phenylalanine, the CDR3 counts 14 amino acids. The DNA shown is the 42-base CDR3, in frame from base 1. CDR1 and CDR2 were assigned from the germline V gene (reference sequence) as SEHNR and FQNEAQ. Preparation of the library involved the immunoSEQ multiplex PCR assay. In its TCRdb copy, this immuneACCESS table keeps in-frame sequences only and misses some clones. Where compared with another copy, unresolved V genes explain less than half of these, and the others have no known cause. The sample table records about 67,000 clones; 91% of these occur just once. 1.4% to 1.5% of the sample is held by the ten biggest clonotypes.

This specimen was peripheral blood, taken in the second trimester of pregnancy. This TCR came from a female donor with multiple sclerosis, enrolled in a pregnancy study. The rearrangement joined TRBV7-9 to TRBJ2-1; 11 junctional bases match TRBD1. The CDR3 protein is CASSGGTGGNEQFF. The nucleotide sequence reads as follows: TGTGCCAGCAGCGGGGGGACAGGGGGCAATGAGCAGTTCTTC.